This entry features one T cell receptor beta chain sequence. The data were obtained in a study of shared clonotypes between healthy human individuals. Germline values: CDR1 SGHNT, CDR2 YYREEE (reference sequence). The CDR3 is 14 amino acids. V was clipped by 1 base and J by 4 bases; unmatched bases: 3. The assay was immunoSEQ multiplex PCR, and TCRdb's table has in-frame clones only and misses some. This table holds over 700,000 clones, about two thirds found once. This TCR was recovered from a woman aged 25 to 45 in good health. V and J are TRBV5-4 and TRBJ2-5; 8 positions agree with TRBD2. The sequencing input was memory CD4+ T cells sorted from blood. Specified subset: CD45RA-negative fraction. CDR3 nucleotide sequence: TGTGCCAGCAGCTTGACCGGGAGGGGAGAGACCCAGTACTTC. Residues: CASSLTGRGETQYF.